Following are 26 T cell receptor beta chains from one sample sequenced in a study of T cells after yellow fever vaccination. TCRdb recomputed calls from the 5' RACE reads with MiXCR, one row per CDR3 protein. The sample carries 200,000 or so distinct CDR3 sequences, over 6.5% recorded once. The input for sequencing was CD4+ T cells sorted from PBMCs, taken on the day of the yellow fever booster vaccination. The receptors shown here come from a young man who received the YFV17D yellow fever vaccine.

The CDR3 sequence: CSASQIYNEQFF. CDR3 nucleotide sequence: TGCAGTGCTAGCCAGATTTACAATGAGCAGTTCTTC. J is TRBJ2-1 and V is TRBV20-1; D gene uncertain. Trimming took 3 bases from V and 4 from J, leaving 7 bases between them. The germline V gene has CDR1 DFQATT and CDR2 SNEGSKA (reference sequence). The CDR3 runs 12 residues.

This clonotype was counted ten times or more. The chain couples TRBV11-2 to TRBJ2-7, with 7 bases matching TRBD1. Trimming cost V 5 bases and J 2 bases; bases outside gene matches: 6. CDR1 is SGHAT and CDR2 is FQNNGV in the germline V gene. The CDR3 runs 14 residues. This CDR3 is CASSSPGQPYEQYF. DNA for the CDR3: TGTGCCAGCAGCAGTCCGGGACAGCCCTACGAGCAGTACTTC. Looking up the rest from reference TRBV11-2 and TRBJ2-7 gives the full variable domain: EAGVAQSPRYKIIEKRQSVAFWCNPISGHATLYWYQQILGQGPKLLIQFQNNGVVDDSQLPKDRFSAERLKGVDSTLKIQPAKLEDSAVYLCASSSPGQPYEQYFGPGTRLTVT.

The sample holds many counts of this clonotype. The gene calls are TRBV6-5 and TRBJ2-7; D tentatively fits TRBD1 or TRBD2 (5 bases each). The CDR3 runs 15 residues. V was cut by 2 bases and J by 1 base, with 12 bases left in between. Germline V lookup: CDR1 MNHEY, CDR2 SVGAGI. CDR3 nucleotides: TGTGCCAGCAGTTACACCGGGACCAGATCCTACGAGCAGTACTTC. It encodes CASSYTGTRSYEQYF.

This chain uses TRBV2 with TRBJ1-2; 8 nucleotides agree with TRBD1. V was clipped by 6 bases and J by 4 bases; unmatched bases: 7. The germline V gene has CDR1 SNHLY and CDR2 FYNNEI. The CDR3 runs 14 residues. CDR3 protein: CASRLTGGTYGYTF. The CDR3 DNA is TGTGCCAGCAGGCTCACAGGGGGAACCTATGGCTACACCTTC. Full variable domain (rest looked up from reference TRBV2 and TRBJ1-2): EPEVTQTPSHQVTQMGQEVILRCVPISNHLYFYWYRQILGQKVEFLVSFYNNEISEKSEIFDDQFSVERPDGSNFTLKIRSTKLEDSAMYFCASRLTGGTYGYTFGSGTRLTVV.

This clonotype was counted only a few times. The chain has TRBV28 and TRBJ2-3, with TRBD2 identical over 7 bases. Germline CDR1 and CDR2: MDHEN and SYDVKM. The V gene end was trimmed by 5 bases and the J gene end by 2 bases; junction bases not matched to a gene: 10. This CDR3 contains 16 residues. This chain's CDR3 is CASSPHGSGATDTQYF. For the CDR3, the DNA is TGTGCCAGCAGTCCTCACGGGAGCGGGGCCACAGATACGCAGTATTTT.

The chain combines TRBV20-1 with TRBJ2-7, with TRBD2 matching 16 bases. Germline V gene data show CDR1 as DFQATT and CDR2 as SNEGSKA (reference sequence). Trimming at V came to 5 bases and at J to 2 bases, leaving 0 bases not matched to a gene. The CDR3 totals 14 residues. Here the CDR3 reads CSAGTSGRAYEQYF. CDR3 bases: TGCAGTGCTGGGACTAGCGGGAGGGCCTACGAGCAGTACTTC.

The chain employs TRBV4-3 and TRBJ1-4; D not resolved. The V gene lost 1 base and the J gene lost 5 bases, with 14 bases spanning the gap. This CDR3 is 16 amino acids long. In germline, CDR1 is LGHNA, CDR2 YSLEER. The CDR3: CASSQVGGQRNEKLFF. The DNA for the CDR3 is TGCGCCAGCAGCCAAGTGGGAGGGCAGAGAAATGAAAAACTGTTTTTT.

In this sample, this clonotype turned up a few times. The chain combines TRBV21-1 with TRBJ2-3; the table assigns TRBD1, which was not confirmed against the DNA. TRBV21-1 is noted as a pseudogene. This CDR3 region has 21 residues. The CDR3 here is CASSKEPSRDREYLRTDTQYF. CDR3 sequence (DNA): TGTGCCAGCAGCAAAGAGCCTTCCCGGGACAGGGAATATTTGCGCACAGATACGCAGTATTTT.

This clonotype turned up a few times. The rearrangement joins TRBV6-6 to TRBJ2-3; possibly TRBD1 or TRBD2 for D (5 bases each). Trimming stripped 10 bases from V and 0 bases from J, with 8 bases between. The CDR3 sequence is 12 residues long. Germline lookup yields CDR1 MNHNY and CDR2 SVGAGI (reference sequence). CDR3 DNA sequence: TGTGCCACCCGGGACAGCACAGATACGCAGTATTTT. It is translated as CATRDSTDTQYF.

This clonotype has more than one count but fewer than ten. The chain combines TRBV7-2 with TRBJ2-3; D may be TRBD1 (6 bases). Trimming shortened V by 0 bases and J by 2 bases, and 9 bases separated the two germline ends. Germline V CDR1 and CDR2: SGHTA, FQGNSA. CDR3 length equals 15 residues. The CDR3 coding sequence is TGTGCCAGCAGCTTAGCGCAGGGGCTCACAGATACGCAGTATTTT. Translation gives CASSLAQGLTDTQYF.

This clonotype showed up just a few times. J is TRBJ2-1 and V is TRBV5-1; 10 bases are a match to TRBD1. The CDR3 runs 19 residues. Unmatched junction bases numbered 14, after V lost 4 bases and J lost 1 base. From germline, CDR1 is SGHRS and CDR2 YFSETQ. The CDR3 here is CASSGRDRGAGGSYNEQFF. The CDR3 DNA reads TGCGCCAGCAGCGGACGGGACAGGGGTGCGGGAGGTTCCTACAATGAGCAGTTCTTC.

At least ten counts were recorded for this clonotype. V and J are TRBV6-1 and TRBJ2-2; 12 bases map to TRBD2. The CDR3 extends over 15 amino acids. The germline CDR1 and CDR2 sequences are MNHNS and SASEGT. The V segment lost 7 bases and the J segment 4 bases; nucleotides outside the gene matches: 4. CDR3 region: CASMTSGRSTGELFF. CDR3 nucleotide sequence: TGTGCCAGCATGACTAGCGGGAGATCCACCGGGGAGCTGTTTTTT.

This clonotype was seen many times. J is TRBJ1-5 and V is TRBV7-2, with a tentative D call TRBD1 (6 bases). There are 15 residues in the CDR3. CDR1 SGHTA and CDR2 FQGNSA come from the germline V gene. V was pared by 1 base and J by 6 bases, with 13 bases between. As DNA, the CDR3 is TGTGCCAGCAGCTTAGTACAGGGTAATGGTCAGCCCCAGCATTTT. Translated, it gives CASSLVQGNGQPQHF.

Ten or more counts support this clonotype. This chain links TRBV18 with TRBJ1-2, with D unclear. V dropped 2 bases and J dropped 6 bases, with 13 bases sitting between them. This CDR3 is built from 14 residues. Germline loops: CDR1 KGHSH, CDR2 LQKENI. CDR3 protein: CASSPSGFDNGYTF. The CDR3 DNA sequence: TGTGCCAGCTCACCATCGGGGTTTGATAATGGCTACACCTTC.

This clonotype turned up a few times. The gene calls are TRBV20-1 and TRBJ2-3, with 13 bases fitting TRBD2. The J segment lost 10 bases and the V segment lost 8 bases, leaving 9 bases of the junction unmatched. Germline V CDR1 and CDR2: DFQATT, SNEGSKA (reference sequence). The CDR3 sequence is 13 residues long. CDR3 residues: CSTGLAGPSPQYF. The CDR3 DNA reads as TGCAGTACGGGACTAGCGGGACCCTCTCCGCAGTATTTT.

The chain is built from TRBV5-1 and TRBJ2-5; D assignment may be TRBD1 or TRBD2 (6 bases each). CDR1 and CDR2 from the germline V gene are SGHRS and YFSETQ. V lost 4 bases, J lost 5 bases, and 15 bases lay in between. The CDR3 is 14 amino acids. CDR3: CASSPGRGPETQYF. The CDR3 DNA reads TGCGCCAGCAGCCCGGGACGGGGGCCGGAGACCCAGTACTTC. The full variable domain, rest sourced from reference TRBV5-1 and TRBJ2-5, is KAGVTQTPRYLIKTRGQQVTLSCSPISGHRSVSWYQQTPGQGLQFLFEYFSETQRNKGNFPGRFSGRQFSNSRSEMNVSTLELGDSALYLCASSPGRGPETQYFGPGTRLLVL.

This clonotype was observed many times. The CDR3 nucleotides are TGTGCCAGCAGCTTGCGGGAGAACTACGGAAACATTCAGTACTTC. It is translated as CASSLRENYGNIQYF. The V call is TRBV7-2, the J call TRBJ2-4; 7 bases line up with TRBD2. Germline V gene sequence: CDR1 SGHTA, CDR2 FQGNSA. The CDR3 contains 15 residues. The V segment lost 3 bases and the J segment 6 bases; nucleotides outside the gene matches: 8.

This clonotype showed up just a few times. This chain connects TRBV18 to TRBJ2-3, with TRBD2 matching over 10 bases. The V segment lost 1 base and the J segment 4 bases; nucleotides outside the gene matches: 5. The germline gives CDR1 KGHSH, CDR2 LQKENI. The CDR3 runs to 16 residues. The CDR3 DNA is TGTGCCAGCTCACCACGAACTAGCGGGACGCCAGATACGCAGTATTTT. Translating it yields CASSPRTSGTPDTQYF. The whole variable domain, remainder taken from reference TRBV18 and TRBJ2-3, is NAGVMQNPRHLVRRRGQEARLRCSPMKGHSHVYWYRQLPEEGLKFMVYLQKENIIDESGMPKERFSAEFPKEGPSILRIQQVVRGDSAAYFCASSPRTSGTPDTQYFGPGTRLTVL.

The chain has TRBV29-1 and TRBJ2-6; 10 bases are shared with TRBD1. Germline loops: CDR1 SQVTM, CDR2 ANQGSEA. Unmatched junction bases numbered 16, after V lost 4 bases and J lost 1 base. The CDR3 is 20 amino acids. The CDR3 DNA sequence: TGCAGCGTTGTGTTAGTCCCCGGGACAGGGGCCGCATCTGGGGCCAACGTCCTGACTTTC. Protein: CSVVLVPGTGAASGANVLTF.

This clonotype was picked up a small number of times. V and J are TRBV7-9 and TRBJ2-5; TRBD2 might be the D (6 bases). V lost 7 bases and J 2 bases, leaving 17 bases between the germline ends. The CDR3 consists of 15 residues. Germline CDR1 and CDR2: SEHNR and FQNEAQ (reference sequence). The CDR3 region is CASTRAGPQQETQYF. The CDR3, as DNA: TGTGCCAGCACCCGTGCGGGACCCCAACAAGAGACCCAGTACTTC.

This clonotype was counted many times. The chain recombines TRBV7-9 with TRBJ2-4; 8 bases match TRBD1. With V trimmed by 4 bases and J by 6 bases, 5 bases remained unmatched. The V gene's germline CDR1 is SEHNR and CDR2 FQNEAQ (reference sequence). There are 14 residues in the CDR3. This chain's CDR3 is CASSSGQAGNIQYF. The DNA of the CDR3 is TGTGCCAGCAGCTCGGGACAGGCAGGAAACATTCAGTACTTC.

CDR3 coding DNA: TGCAGCGTTACCACAGGTGATCATCAGCCCCAGCATTTT. Residues: CSVTTGDHQPQHF. The chain is built from TRBV29-1 and TRBJ1-5, with a tentative D call TRBD1 (5 bases). Trimming stripped 5 bases from V and 5 bases from J, with 13 bases between. The CDR3 has 13 residues. Per the germline V gene, CDR1 is SQVTM and CDR2 is ANQGSEA. Complete variable domain (other parts from reference TRBV29-1 and TRBJ1-5): SAVISQKPSRDICQRGTSLTIQCQVDSQVTMMFWYRQQPGQSLTLIATANQGSEATYESGFVIDKFPISRPNLTFSTLTVSNMSPEDSSIYLCSVTTGDHQPQHFGDGTRLSIL.

Many counts were recorded for this clonotype. This chain joins TRBV6-1 and TRBJ2-1, with TRBD1 matching over 7 bases. V shed 4 bases, J shed 4 bases, and the junction held 4 bases outside the gene matches. CDR3 length equals 14 residues. The germline V gene encodes CDR1 MNHNS and CDR2 SASEGT. In DNA form, the CDR3 reads TGTGCCAGCAGTGCGGGACAGCTGTACAATGAGCAGTTCTTC. Amino acids: CASSAGQLYNEQFF.

This clonotype was seen a handful of times. CDR3 in DNA: TGCAGTGCTTACCCCGTGGCGGGAGCGGTCGACACCGGGGAGCTGTTTTTT. This sequence encodes CSAYPVAGAVDTGELFF. The gene calls are TRBV20-1 and TRBJ2-2, with TRBD2 identical over 7 bases. This CDR3 has 17 amino acids. Germline values: CDR1 DFQATT, CDR2 SNEGSKA (reference sequence). V shed 5 bases, J shed 3 bases, and the junction held 15 bases outside the gene matches.

This clonotype was observed a few times. This chain connects TRBV19 to TRBJ1-4, with a tentative D call TRBD1 (6 bases). There are 15 residues in the CDR3. V was clipped by 5 bases and J by 8 bases, with 18 bases between them. Germline CDR1 LNHDA, CDR2 SQIVND (reference sequence). The chain's CDR3 is CASSLLGTGGEKLFF. CDR3 nucleotide sequence: TGTGCCAGTAGTTTACTCGGGACCGGGGGCGAAAAACTGTTTTTT.

J is TRBJ2-5 and V is TRBV7-2; 7 nucleotides line up with TRBD2. CDR1 and CDR2 from the germline V gene are SGHTA and FQGNSA. This CDR3 contains 15 residues. With 1 base clipped from V and 7 bases from J, the junction kept 9 bases outside the gene matches. CDR3 sequence reads: CASSLELAAGGTQYF. The CDR3 DNA reads as TGTGCCAGCAGCTTAGAGCTAGCGGCAGGAGGGACCCAGTACTTC.